This T cell receptor beta chain was recorded in a study of blood T cell repertoires in COVID-19. Study-wide background: Samples came from the United States, Italy and Spain, spanning acute and convalescent COVID-19. T cells, B-cell-depleted T cells, or PBMCs supplied cDNA or gDNA.

In the study's own analysis: The authors estimated nucleated cell counts from reference gene primer amplification. Profiling relied on immunoSEQ multiplex PCR, and the TCRdb table lists in-frame clones only, not all of them. V and J calls and clone size are copied from that table; D and trimming were computed from the DNA. Among just under 45,000 clones listed, approximately 79% were seen once. The V and J ends lost 1 base and 0 bases, in that order; junction bases with no gene match: 8. Germline CDR1 reads SGHTA; CDR2 reads FQGNSA. This CDR3 has 18 amino acids. V and J are TRBV7-2 and TRBJ1-2, with 10 nucleotides matching TRBD1. The source of this sequence is a human donor in a cohort sampled during active COVID-19. Sequenced material: peripheral blood. As DNA, the CDR3 is TGTGCCAGCAGCTTAGACGGGACAGGGGCTGGAACTAACTATGGCTACACCTTC. Its translation: CASSLDGTGAGTNYGYTF.